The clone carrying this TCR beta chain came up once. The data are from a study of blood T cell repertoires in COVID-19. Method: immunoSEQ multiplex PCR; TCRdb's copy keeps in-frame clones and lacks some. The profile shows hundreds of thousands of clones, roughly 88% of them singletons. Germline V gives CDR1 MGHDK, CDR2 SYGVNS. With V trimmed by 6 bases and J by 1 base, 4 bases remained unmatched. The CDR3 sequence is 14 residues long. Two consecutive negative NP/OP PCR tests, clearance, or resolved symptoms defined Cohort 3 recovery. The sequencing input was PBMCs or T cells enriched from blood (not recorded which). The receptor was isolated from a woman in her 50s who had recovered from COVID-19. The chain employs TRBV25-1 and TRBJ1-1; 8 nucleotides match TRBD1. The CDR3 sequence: CASRETGANTEAFF. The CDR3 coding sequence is TGTGCCAGCAGGGAGACAGGGGCGAACACTGAAGCTTTCTTT.